This note documents a single T cell receptor beta chain sequence. Its antigen remains unidentified. This sample was taken from a study of monozygotic twins with inflammatory bowel disease. Each donor gave 2.5 ml of peripheral blood. Each of TCRalpha and TCRbeta cDNA went through two nested PCRs, lasting around 15 and 10 cycles. TCRdb reprocessed the 5' RACE reads and stores each CDR3 protein as one record, lacking DNA. The record lists 95,000 to 110,000 distinct CDR3 sequences, of which the ten most abundant hold 1.9%. Study conclusions and caveats: The data did not back a single strong IBD-associated clonotype or signal.

The clonotype originates from a human donor with ulcerative colitis or Crohn's disease, or a healthy co-twin of an affected twin (not recorded which). The sequenced sample was blood.

CDR3 protein: CASSFAGGPYNEQFF. The genes are TRBV5-4 and TRBJ2-1; TCRdb indicates TRBD1, and absent DNA this call remains unverified. Per the germline V gene, CDR1 is SGHNT and CDR2 is YYREEE (reference sequence). The CDR3 contains 15 residues.